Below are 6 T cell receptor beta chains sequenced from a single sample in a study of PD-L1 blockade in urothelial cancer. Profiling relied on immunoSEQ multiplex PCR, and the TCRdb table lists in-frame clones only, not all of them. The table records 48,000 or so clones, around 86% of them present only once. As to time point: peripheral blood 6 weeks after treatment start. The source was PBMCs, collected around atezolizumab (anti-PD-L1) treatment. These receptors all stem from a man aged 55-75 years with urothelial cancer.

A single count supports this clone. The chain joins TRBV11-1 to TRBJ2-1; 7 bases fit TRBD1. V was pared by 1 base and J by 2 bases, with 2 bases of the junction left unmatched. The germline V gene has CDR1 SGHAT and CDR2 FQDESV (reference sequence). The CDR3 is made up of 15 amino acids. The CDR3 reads CASSLGTGPYNEQFF. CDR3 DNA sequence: TGTGCCAGCAGCTTAGGGACAGGTCCCTACAATGAGCAGTTCTTC.

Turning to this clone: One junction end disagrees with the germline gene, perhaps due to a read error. The CDR3 protein is CASSQGLAQTQYF. In DNA form, the CDR3 reads TGTGCTAGCAGTCAAGGACTAGCGCAGACCCAGTACTTC. V and J are TRBV7-7 and TRBJ2-5, with 9 bases fitting TRBD2. Germline assignment: CDR1 SSHAT and CDR2 FNYEAQ (reference sequence). The CDR3 spans 13 residues.

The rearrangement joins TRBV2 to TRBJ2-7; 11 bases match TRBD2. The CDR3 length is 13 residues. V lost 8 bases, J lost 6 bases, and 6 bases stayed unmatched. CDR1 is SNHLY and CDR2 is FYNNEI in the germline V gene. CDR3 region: CASHSGGAREQYF. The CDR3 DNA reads TGTGCCAGCCATAGCGGGGGGGCCCGCGAGCAGTACTTC.

This CDR3 reads CASSLSRTDTQYF. As DNA, the CDR3 is TGTGCCAGCAGCTTAAGTCGGACAGATACGCAGTATTTT. This chain joins TRBV7-2 and TRBJ2-3; D not certain. V was trimmed by 2 bases and J by 3 bases, leaving 6 bases between them. Germline CDR1 SGHTA, CDR2 FQGNSA. The CDR3 is 13 residues long.

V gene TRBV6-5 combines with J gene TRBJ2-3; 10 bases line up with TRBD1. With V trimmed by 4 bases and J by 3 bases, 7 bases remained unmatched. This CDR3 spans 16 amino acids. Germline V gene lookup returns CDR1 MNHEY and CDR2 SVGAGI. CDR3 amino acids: CASSLDRGRGTDTQYF. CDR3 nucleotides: TGTGCCAGCAGTTTAGACAGGGGGCGCGGTACAGATACGCAGTATTTT.

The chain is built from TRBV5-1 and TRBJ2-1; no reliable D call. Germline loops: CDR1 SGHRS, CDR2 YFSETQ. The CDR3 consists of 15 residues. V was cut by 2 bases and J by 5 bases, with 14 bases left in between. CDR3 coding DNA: TGCGCCAGCAGCTTATCACTACCTATAAACAATGAGCAGTTCTTC. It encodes CASSLSLPINNEQFF.